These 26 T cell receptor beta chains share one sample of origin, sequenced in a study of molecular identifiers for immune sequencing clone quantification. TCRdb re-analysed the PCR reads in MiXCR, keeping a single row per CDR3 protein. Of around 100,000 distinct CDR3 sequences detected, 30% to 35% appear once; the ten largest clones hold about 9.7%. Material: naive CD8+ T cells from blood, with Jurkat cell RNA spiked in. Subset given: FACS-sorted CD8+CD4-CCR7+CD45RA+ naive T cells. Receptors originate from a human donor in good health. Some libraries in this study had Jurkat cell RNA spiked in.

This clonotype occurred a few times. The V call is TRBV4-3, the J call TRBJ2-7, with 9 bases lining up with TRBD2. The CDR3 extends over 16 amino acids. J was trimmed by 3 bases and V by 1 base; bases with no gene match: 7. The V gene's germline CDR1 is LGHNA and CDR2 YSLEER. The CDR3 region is CASSQVGSGSVYEQYF. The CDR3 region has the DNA TGCGCCAGCAGCCAAGTTGGTAGCGGGAGCGTCTACGAGCAGTACTTC.

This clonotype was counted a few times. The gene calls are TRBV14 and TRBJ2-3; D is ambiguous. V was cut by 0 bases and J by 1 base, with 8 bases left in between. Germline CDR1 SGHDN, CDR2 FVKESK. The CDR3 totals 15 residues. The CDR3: CASSQDQRRTDTQYF. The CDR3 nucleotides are TGTGCCAGCAGCCAAGATCAGCGCCGCACAGATACGCAGTATTTT.

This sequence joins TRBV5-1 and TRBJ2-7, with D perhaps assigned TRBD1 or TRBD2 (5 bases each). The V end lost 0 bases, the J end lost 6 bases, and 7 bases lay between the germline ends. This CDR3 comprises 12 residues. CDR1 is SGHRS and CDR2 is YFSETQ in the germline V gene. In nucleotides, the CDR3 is TGCGCCAGCAGCTTGGGAGGGGCCGAGCAGTACTTC. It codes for CASSLGGAEQYF.

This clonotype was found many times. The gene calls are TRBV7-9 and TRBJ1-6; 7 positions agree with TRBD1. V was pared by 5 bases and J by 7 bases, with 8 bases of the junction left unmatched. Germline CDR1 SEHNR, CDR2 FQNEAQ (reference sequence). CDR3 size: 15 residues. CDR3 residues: CASSPPGTANSPLHF. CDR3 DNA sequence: TGTGCCAGCAGCCCCCCCGGGACAGCGAATTCACCCCTCCACTTT.

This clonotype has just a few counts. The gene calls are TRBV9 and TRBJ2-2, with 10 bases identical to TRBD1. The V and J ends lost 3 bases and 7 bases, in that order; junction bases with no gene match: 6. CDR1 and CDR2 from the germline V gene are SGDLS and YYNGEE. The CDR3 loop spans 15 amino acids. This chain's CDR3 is CASSAPGQGHGELFF. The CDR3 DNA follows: TGTGCCAGCAGCGCTCCGGGACAGGGGCACGGGGAGCTGTTTTTT. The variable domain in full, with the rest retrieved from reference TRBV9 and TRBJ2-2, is DSGVTQTPKHLITATGQRVTLRCSPRSGDLSVYWYQQSLDQGLQFLIQYYNGEERAKGNILERFSAQQFPDLHSELNLSSLELGDSALYFCASSAPGQGHGELFFGEGSRLTVL.

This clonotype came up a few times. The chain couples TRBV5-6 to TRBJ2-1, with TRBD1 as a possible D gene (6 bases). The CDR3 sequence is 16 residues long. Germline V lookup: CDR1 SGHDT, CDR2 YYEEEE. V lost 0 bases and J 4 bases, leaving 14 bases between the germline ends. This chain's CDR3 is CASSLAFRDKYNEQFF. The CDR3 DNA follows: TGTGCCAGCAGCTTGGCCTTTCGGGACAAATACAATGAGCAGTTCTTC.

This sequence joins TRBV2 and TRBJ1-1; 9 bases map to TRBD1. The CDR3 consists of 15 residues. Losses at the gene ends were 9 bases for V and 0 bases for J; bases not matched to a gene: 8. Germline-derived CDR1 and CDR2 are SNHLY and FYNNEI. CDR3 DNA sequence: TGTGCCAGTAGAACAGGGGGCTGGTTGAACACTGAAGCTTTCTTT. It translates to CASRTGGWLNTEAFF. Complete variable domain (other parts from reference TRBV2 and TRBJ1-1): EPEVTQTPSHQVTQMGQEVILRCVPISNHLYFYWYRQILGQKVEFLVSFYNNEISEKSEIFDDQFSVERPDGSNFTLKIRSTKLEDSAMYFCASRTGGWLNTEAFFGQGTRLTVV.

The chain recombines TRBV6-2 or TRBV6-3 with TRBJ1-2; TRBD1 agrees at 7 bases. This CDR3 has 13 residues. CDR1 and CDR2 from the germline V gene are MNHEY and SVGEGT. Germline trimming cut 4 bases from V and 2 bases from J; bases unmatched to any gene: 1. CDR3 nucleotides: TGTGCCAGCAGTTCGGACAGGAACTATGGCTACACCTTC. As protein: CASSSDRNYGYTF.

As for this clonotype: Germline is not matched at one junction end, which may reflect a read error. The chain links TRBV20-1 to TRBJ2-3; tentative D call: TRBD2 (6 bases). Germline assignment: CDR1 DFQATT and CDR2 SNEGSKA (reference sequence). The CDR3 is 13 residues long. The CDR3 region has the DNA TGCAGAGCTAGAACTAGCAGCACAGATACGCAGTATTTT. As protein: CRARTSSTDTQYF.

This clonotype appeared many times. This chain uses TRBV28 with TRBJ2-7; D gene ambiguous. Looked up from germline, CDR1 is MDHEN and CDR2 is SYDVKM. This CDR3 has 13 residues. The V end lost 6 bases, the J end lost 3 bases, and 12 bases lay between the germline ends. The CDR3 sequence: CASRVTLGYEQYF. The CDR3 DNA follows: TGTGCCAGCAGGGTCACCCTGGGCTACGAGCAGTACTTC.

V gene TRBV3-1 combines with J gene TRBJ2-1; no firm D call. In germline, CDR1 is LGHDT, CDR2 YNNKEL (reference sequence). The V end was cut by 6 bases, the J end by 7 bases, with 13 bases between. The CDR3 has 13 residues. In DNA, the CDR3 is TGTGCCAGCAGTCATGTTCTGACTAATGAGCAGTTCTTC. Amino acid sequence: CASSHVLTNEQFF.

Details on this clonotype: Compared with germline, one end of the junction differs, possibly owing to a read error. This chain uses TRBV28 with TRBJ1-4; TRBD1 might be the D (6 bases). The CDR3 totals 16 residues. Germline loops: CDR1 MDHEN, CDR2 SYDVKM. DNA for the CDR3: TGTGCCAGCAGTCTCGGGACATTTGCAACTAATGAAAATCTGTTTTTT. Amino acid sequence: CASSLGTFATNENLFF.

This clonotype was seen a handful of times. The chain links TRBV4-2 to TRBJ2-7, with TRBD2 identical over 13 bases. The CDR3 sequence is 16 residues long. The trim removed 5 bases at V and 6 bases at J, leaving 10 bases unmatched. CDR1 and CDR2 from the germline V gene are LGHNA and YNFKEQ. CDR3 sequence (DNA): TGTGCCAGCAGCTTATCTCCGGGACTAGCGGGACCCGAGCAGTACTTC. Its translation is CASSLSPGLAGPEQYF.

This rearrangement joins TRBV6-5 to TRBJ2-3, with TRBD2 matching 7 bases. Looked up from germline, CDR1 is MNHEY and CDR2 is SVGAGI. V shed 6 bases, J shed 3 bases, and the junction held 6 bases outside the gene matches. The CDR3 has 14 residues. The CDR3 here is CASRLAEMTDTQYF. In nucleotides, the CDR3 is TGTGCCAGCAGGCTAGCGGAGATGACAGATACGCAGTATTTT.

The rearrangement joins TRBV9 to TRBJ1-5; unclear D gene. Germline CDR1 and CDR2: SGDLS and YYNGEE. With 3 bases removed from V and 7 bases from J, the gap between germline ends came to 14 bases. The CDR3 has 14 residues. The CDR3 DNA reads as TGTGCCAGCAGCGCAGCGTCAGAAGGACAGCCCCAGCATTTT. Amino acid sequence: CASSAASEGQPQHF. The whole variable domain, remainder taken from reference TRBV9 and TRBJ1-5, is DSGVTQTPKHLITATGQRVTLRCSPRSGDLSVYWYQQSLDQGLQFLIQYYNGEERAKGNILERFSAQQFPDLHSELNLSSLELGDSALYFCASSAASEGQPQHFGDGTRLSIL.

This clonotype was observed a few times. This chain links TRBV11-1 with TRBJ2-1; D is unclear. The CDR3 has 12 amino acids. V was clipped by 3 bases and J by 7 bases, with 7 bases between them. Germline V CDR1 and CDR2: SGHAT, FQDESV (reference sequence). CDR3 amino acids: CASSFFDNEQFF. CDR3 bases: TGTGCCAGCAGCTTCTTCGATAATGAGCAGTTCTTC.

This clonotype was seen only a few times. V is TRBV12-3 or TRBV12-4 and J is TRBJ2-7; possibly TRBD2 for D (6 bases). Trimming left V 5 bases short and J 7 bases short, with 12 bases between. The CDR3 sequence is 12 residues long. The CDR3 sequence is CASSVVAGEQYF. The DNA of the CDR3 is TGTGCCAGCAGTGTGGTCGCGGGAGAGCAGTACTTC.

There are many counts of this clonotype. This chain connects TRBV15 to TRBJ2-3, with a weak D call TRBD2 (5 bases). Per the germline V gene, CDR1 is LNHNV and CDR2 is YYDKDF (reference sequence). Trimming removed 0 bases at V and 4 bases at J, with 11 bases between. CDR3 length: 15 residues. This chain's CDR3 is CATSRDRASPDTQYF. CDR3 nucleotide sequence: TGTGCCACCAGCAGAGATCGGGCTAGCCCAGATACGCAGTATTTT.

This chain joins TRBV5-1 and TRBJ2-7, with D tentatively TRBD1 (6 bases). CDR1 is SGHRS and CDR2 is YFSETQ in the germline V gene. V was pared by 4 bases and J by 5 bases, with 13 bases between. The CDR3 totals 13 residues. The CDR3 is CASSQTGIDEQYF. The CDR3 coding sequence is TGCGCCAGCAGCCAGACAGGTATTGACGAGCAGTACTTC.

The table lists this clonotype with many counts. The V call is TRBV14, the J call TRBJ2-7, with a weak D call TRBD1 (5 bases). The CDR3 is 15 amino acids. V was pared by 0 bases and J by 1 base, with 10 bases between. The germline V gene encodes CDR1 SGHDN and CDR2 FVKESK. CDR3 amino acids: CASSQDWGRSYEQYF. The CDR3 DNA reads TGTGCCAGCAGCCAAGATTGGGGCAGGTCCTACGAGCAGTACTTC.

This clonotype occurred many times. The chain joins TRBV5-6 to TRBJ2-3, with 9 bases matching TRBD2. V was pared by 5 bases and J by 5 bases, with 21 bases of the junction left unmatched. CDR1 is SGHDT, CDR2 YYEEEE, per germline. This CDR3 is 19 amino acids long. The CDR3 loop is CASRSHIAGAERIKDTQYF. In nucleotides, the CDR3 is TGTGCCAGCAGATCCCACATAGCGGGAGCTGAGCGGATTAAAGATACGCAGTATTTT.

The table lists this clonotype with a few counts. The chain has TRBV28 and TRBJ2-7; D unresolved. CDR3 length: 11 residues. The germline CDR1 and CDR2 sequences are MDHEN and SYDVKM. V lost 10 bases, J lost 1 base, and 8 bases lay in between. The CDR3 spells CATGPSYEQYF. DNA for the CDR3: TGTGCCACCGGACCTTCCTACGAGCAGTACTTC.

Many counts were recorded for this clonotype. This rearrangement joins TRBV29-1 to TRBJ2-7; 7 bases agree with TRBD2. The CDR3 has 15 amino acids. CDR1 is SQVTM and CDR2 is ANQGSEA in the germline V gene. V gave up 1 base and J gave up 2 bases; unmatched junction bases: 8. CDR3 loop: CSVEAPLRETYEQYF. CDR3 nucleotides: TGCAGCGTTGAAGCCCCCTTGCGGGAGACCTACGAGCAGTACTTC.

The CDR3 DNA reads as TGTGCCAGCCGCCCGGGGACTAGCGGGAGAAAGACCCAGTACTTC. Protein sequence: CASRPGTSGRKTQYF. The chain is built from TRBV28 and TRBJ2-5, with 14 nucleotides matching TRBD2. V dropped 8 bases and J dropped 6; count of bases not matched to a gene: 8. The CDR3 loop spans 15 amino acids. CDR1 and CDR2 from the germline V gene are MDHEN and SYDVKM.

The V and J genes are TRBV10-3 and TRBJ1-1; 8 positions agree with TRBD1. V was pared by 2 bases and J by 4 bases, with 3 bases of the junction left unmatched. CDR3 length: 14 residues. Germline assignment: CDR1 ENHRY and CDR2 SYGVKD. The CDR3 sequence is CAISETGGGTEAFF. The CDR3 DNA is TGTGCCATCAGTGAGACAGGGGGGGGCACTGAAGCTTTCTTT.

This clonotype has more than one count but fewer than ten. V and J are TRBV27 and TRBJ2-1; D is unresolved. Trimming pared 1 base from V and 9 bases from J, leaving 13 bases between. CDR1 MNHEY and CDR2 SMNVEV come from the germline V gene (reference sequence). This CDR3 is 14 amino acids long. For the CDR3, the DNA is TGTGCCAGCAGTTTATTTAGCCCAACCAGTGAGCAGTTCTTC. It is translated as CASSLFSPTSEQFF.